One and the same sample provided the 15 T cell receptor beta chains below, sequenced in a study of blood T cells in healthy people across ages (dated by TCRdb to between 2014 and 2016). Libraries were prepared through 5' RACE. Sequencing relied on an Illumina HiSeq 2500. A second roughly 6 to 12 cycle PCR used a sample-barcoded 5' primer and a J-beta primer mix. Starting from the raw public reads, TCRdb applied fastp trimming at Q25, assembled clones with MiXCR and retained in-frame beta chains. Each record represents a unique CDR3 protein, reported with the most common genes and DNA among its rows. Present in this sample are some 710,000 distinct CDR3 sequences, around a fifth of which were seen just once. Together, the top ten hold around a fifth of the sample. Sequencing was performed on blood. These receptors all stem from a man between 65 and 80 years old in good health.

Of note for this clonotype: Relative to the germline gene, one junction end is altered; a read error may explain this. The chain is built from TRBV19 and TRBJ1-4, with 7 bases that match TRBD1. Germline CDR1 reads LNHDA; CDR2 reads SQIVND (reference sequence). The CDR3 has 12 amino acids. CDR3 sequence (DNA): TGTGCCAGTAGCCCTCCGGGACAGAACTTGCTATTT. Amino acid sequence: CASSPPGQNLLF.

The chain carries TRBV7-9 and TRBJ2-2, with D unclear. CDR3 length: 15 amino acids. Trimming took off 3 bases at V and 4 bases at J, with 12 bases between the two ends. The V gene's germline CDR1 is SEHNR and CDR2 FQNEAQ (reference sequence). The CDR3 DNA sequence: TGTGCCAGCAGCTTTCCCGTAATTGGCACCGGGGAGCTGTTTTTT. Amino acids: CASSFPVIGTGELFF.

This clonotype was counted ten times or more. This rearrangement joins TRBV20-1 to TRBJ1-4; D is possibly TRBD1 (5 bases). Per the germline V gene, CDR1 is DFQATT and CDR2 is SNEGSKA (reference sequence). The CDR3 runs to 15 residues. Trimming cost V 0 bases and J 4 bases, with 12 bases left between them. In nucleotides, the CDR3 is TGCAGTGCTAGAGATGGGGGACTCCTTAATGAAAAACTGTTTTTT. Amino acid sequence: CSARDGGLLNEKLFF.

The chain recombines TRBV24-1 with TRBJ2-3; TRBD1 is a possible D gene (6 bases). Germline CDR1 and CDR2: KGHDR and SFDVKD. CDR3 size: 11 residues. Trimming removed 11 bases at V and 5 bases at J, with 10 bases between. The DNA for the CDR3 is TGTGCCAGTCAACAGGGAGATACGCAGTATTTT. This gives the protein CASQQGDTQYF.

This clonotype was detected a few times. The chain has TRBV9 and TRBJ1-3; D remains unclear. The CDR3 totals 14 residues. V lost 4 bases, J lost 7 bases, and 15 bases lay in between. Germline-derived CDR1 and CDR2 are SGDLS and YYNGEE. This CDR3 is CASSSLTGPNTIYF. The CDR3 DNA follows: TGTGCCAGCAGCTCATTGACTGGCCCGAACACCATATATTTT.

This clonotype was seen at least ten times. The CDR3 loop reads CASSQGQFHEQYF. The CDR3 DNA follows: TGTGCCAGCAGCCAAGGACAGTTCCACGAGCAGTACTTC. The chain employs TRBV3-1 and TRBJ2-7; D is perhaps TRBD1 (5 bases). Germline V gene lookup returns CDR1 LGHDT and CDR2 YNNKEL (reference sequence). The V and J ends lost 1 base and 5 bases respectively, with 9 bases between them. The CDR3 sequence is 13 residues long.

With respect to this clonotype: One end of the junction does not line up with germline, which may come from a read error. This sequence joins TRBV12-3 or TRBV12-4 and TRBJ1-2; the D gene is possibly TRBD1 (5 bases). The CDR3 has 14 amino acids. CDR3 coding DNA: TGTGCCAGCAGGTTAGGGGAGACTAACTATGGCTACACCTTC. Residues: CASRLGETNYGYTF.

Only a few counts were recorded for this clonotype. The CDR3 DNA is TGTGCCAGCAGCTTAGGAAAGAAGGGTATTCGCAATCAGCCCCAGCATTTT. This sequence encodes CASSLGKKGIRNQPQHF. This chain links TRBV7-8 with TRBJ1-5, with D unclear. The CDR3 is 17 amino acids. Looked up from germline, CDR1 is SGHVS and CDR2 is FQNEAQ. V lost 1 base to trimming and J lost 2 bases, with 15 bases between them. The full variable domain, completed using reference TRBV7-8 and TRBJ1-5, is GAGVSQSPRYKVAKRGQDVALRCDPISGHVSLFWYQQALGQGPEFLTYFQNEAQLDKSGLPSDRFFAERPEGSVSTLKIQRTQQEDSAVYLCASSLGKKGIRNQPQHFGDGTRLSIL.

The chain is built from TRBV28 and TRBJ2-7; D uncertain. The CDR3 totals 13 residues. V lost 3 bases, J lost 5 bases, and 11 bases lay in between. The germline V gene encodes CDR1 MDHEN and CDR2 SYDVKM. DNA for the CDR3: TGTGCCAGCAGTTTTAGGCGGTACCACGAGCAGTACGTC. Amino acids: CASSFRRYHEQYV.

The genes are TRBV30 and TRBJ1-2; TRBD1 matches 11 bases. Per the germline V gene, CDR1 is GTSNPN and CDR2 is SVGIG (reference sequence). CDR3 size: 12 residues. The junction had 8 bases not matched to a gene; V was cut back by 3 bases and J by 14 bases. The CDR3, as DNA: TGTGCCTGGAGCCGGGACAGGGGGGCGTATACCTTC. It specifies CAWSRDRGAYTF.

The V and J genes are TRBV29-1 and TRBJ2-3; D unresolved. Germline-derived CDR1 and CDR2 are SQVTM and ANQGSEA. CDR3 size: 13 residues. V was trimmed by 7 bases and J by 2 bases, leaving 13 bases between them. DNA for the CDR3: TGCAGCGCTGCCCCGACGGCCACAGATACGCAGTATTTT. Translated: CSAAPTATDTQYF.

V is TRBV27 and J is TRBJ2-1; TRBD2 matches 8 bases. Germline loops: CDR1 MNHEY, CDR2 SMNVEV (reference sequence). The V segment lost 5 bases and the J segment 5 bases; nucleotides outside the gene matches: 11. CDR3 length: 16 residues. The CDR3 loop reads CASSPRTGRAHNEQFF. The CDR3 region has the DNA TGTGCCAGCAGTCCCCGGACCGGGAGGGCCCACAATGAGCAGTTCTTC.

The chain is built from TRBV3-1 and TRBJ2-5; 9 bases are shared with TRBD2. The CDR3 has 14 residues. The germline V gene has CDR1 LGHDT and CDR2 YNNKEL (reference sequence). V lost 3 bases to trimming and J lost 5 bases; unmatched junction nucleotides: 4. CDR3 region: CASSHRSGGETQYF. CDR3 in DNA: TGTGCCAGCAGCCACCGTAGCGGGGGTGAGACCCAGTACTTC.

The chain has TRBV20-1 and TRBJ2-1; possible D gene TRBD2, 6 bases. This CDR3 has 16 residues. Per the germline V gene, CDR1 is DFQATT and CDR2 is SNEGSKA (reference sequence). Trimming removed 6 bases at V and 0 bases at J, with 18 bases between. For the CDR3, the DNA is TGCAGTGCCCTTGGACTAACCGGGAGCTCCTACAATGAGCAGTTCTTC. The encoded protein is CSALGLTGSSYNEQFF.

This chain joins TRBV27 and TRBJ1-1; perhaps TRBD1 as D (5 bases). The germline gives CDR1 MNHEY, CDR2 SMNVEV (reference sequence). Trimming removed 5 bases from V and 10 bases from J, with 11 bases in between. The CDR3 is made up of 11 amino acids. DNA for the CDR3: TGTGCCAGCAGTGGGCAGGGAGTAGCTTTCTTT. Its protein is CASSGQGVAFF.